A single sample gave rise to the 20 T cell receptor beta chains below, sequenced in a study of T cell responses to AZD1222 COVID-19 vaccine. Repertoires were generated with immunoSEQ multiplex PCR, while TCRdb's copy carries only in-frame clones and drops some. The sample contains 150,000 to 250,000 clones, roughly 92% of which appear only once. The sequences come from peripheral blood, collected 28 days after the second AZD1222 dose. These receptors all come from an adult who received the AZD1222 COVID-19 vaccine.

The CDR3 nucleotides are TGCGCCAGCAGCCAGGGCCCTGGGGGACAGGGCTACGAGCAGTACTTC. Amino acid sequence: CASSQGPGGQGYEQYF. The chain couples TRBV4-1 to TRBJ2-7, with 9 bases lining up with TRBD1. The CDR3 covers 16 residues. The germline gives CDR1 MGHRA, CDR2 YSYEKL. The ends lost 3 bases at V and 3 bases at J; junction bases unmatched: 9.

The chain is built from TRBV4-1 and TRBJ1-2, with 7 bases matching TRBD1. Trimming removed 1 base from V and 8 bases from J; junction bases left unmatched: 13. Germline CDR1 MGHRA, CDR2 YSYEKL. The length of the CDR3 is 16 residues. In nucleotides, the CDR3 is TGCGCCAGCAGCCAAGGTCTTGTCGGGAGACAGGGCGGCTACACCTTC. Protein product: CASSQGLVGRQGGYTF.

This clone was seen once. The chain is built from TRBV2 and TRBJ2-7; D unclear. Germline V CDR1 and CDR2: SNHLY, FYNNEI. The CDR3 runs 13 residues. Deletions cut 5 bases from V and 6 bases from J, with 14 bases between. As DNA, the CDR3 is TGTGCCAGCAGTAAGACAACAGCCGGCGAGCAGTACTTC. Its protein product is CASSKTTAGEQYF.

The rearrangement uses TRBV4-1 and TRBJ1-5; D remains unclear. CDR1 is MGHRA and CDR2 is YSYEKL in the germline V gene. Trimming pared 0 bases from V and 5 bases from J, leaving 8 bases between. The CDR3 consists of 14 residues. The CDR3 is CASSQEGTYQPQHF. The CDR3 region has the DNA TGCGCCAGCAGCCAAGAGGGCACGTATCAGCCCCAGCATTTT.

V gene TRBV24-1 combines with J gene TRBJ2-3; a possible D gene is TRBD1 (5 bases). CDR3 length: 15 residues. Germline assignment: CDR1 KGHDR and CDR2 SFDVKD. The V end was cut by 3 bases, the J end by 7 bases, with 16 bases between. CDR3 in amino acids: CATSDGAGNAHTQYF. In nucleotides, the CDR3 is TGTGCCACCAGTGATGGGGCAGGGAATGCCCATACGCAGTATTTT.

This clone was seen only once. V is TRBV29-1 and J is TRBJ1-2; 9 nucleotides align to TRBD1. The CDR3 extends over 13 amino acids. Germline lookup yields CDR1 SQVTM and CDR2 ANQGSEA. V dropped 7 bases and J dropped 4; count of bases not matched to a gene: 7. The CDR3 coding sequence is TGCAGCGCCCAACAGGGGGCGGCCTATGGCTACACCTTC. This encodes CSAQQGAAYGYTF.

The chain combines TRBV5-1 with TRBJ2-7; TRBD2 aligns across 13 bases. CDR3 size: 15 residues. Germline trimming cut 4 bases from V and 3 bases from J; bases unmatched to any gene: 4. CDR1 and CDR2 (germline): SGHRS, YFSETQ. The CDR3 spells CASSVGLAGDYEQYF. Written as DNA, the CDR3 is TGCGCCAGCAGCGTTGGACTAGCGGGAGACTACGAGCAGTACTTC.

This chain links TRBV28 with TRBJ1-6, with 8 nucleotides matching TRBD1. The CDR3 loop spans 17 amino acids. V was pared by 3 bases and J by 3 bases, with 7 bases of the junction left unmatched. Germline V gives CDR1 MDHEN, CDR2 SYDVKM. The CDR3 DNA reads TGTGCCAGCAGTTTTTCAGGGGGCTTGGGCTATAATTCACCCCTCCACTTT. Translation: CASSFSGGLGYNSPLHF.

The chain carries TRBV5-1 and TRBJ2-1; 7 nucleotides line up with TRBD1. After removal of 4 bases from V and 5 bases from J, the junction contained 6 bases not matched to a gene. Germline V CDR1 and CDR2: SGHRS, YFSETQ. The CDR3 consists of 14 residues. The CDR3: CASSPAGTDNEQFF. The DNA of the CDR3 is TGCGCCAGCAGCCCGGCCGGGACAGACAATGAGCAGTTCTTC.

This sequence joins TRBV4-1 and TRBJ2-1; 8 bases fit TRBD2. This CDR3 contains 19 residues. Germline V gene data show CDR1 as MGHRA and CDR2 as YSYEKL. Trimming removed 0 bases from V and 7 bases from J; junction bases left unmatched: 17. CDR3 coding DNA: TGCGCCAGCAGCCAAGATGTTGTTCCCGGCCCGTTAGCGGGGAATGAGCAGTTCTTC. As protein: CASSQDVVPGPLAGNEQFF.

The rearrangement uses TRBV29-1 and TRBJ1-1, with 7 bases matching TRBD1. The ends lost 7 bases at V and 4 bases at J; junction bases unmatched: 9. Germline V gene lookup returns CDR1 SQVTM and CDR2 ANQGSEA. This CDR3 is 13 amino acids long. CDR3 residues: CSEHRGRGTEAFF. CDR3 nucleotides: TGCAGCGAGCACAGGGGACGGGGCACTGAAGCTTTCTTT.

The sample holds a few counts of this clone. This chain connects TRBV27 to TRBJ2-2, with TRBD2 matching 8 bases. Germline trimming cut 6 bases from V and 2 bases from J; bases unmatched to any gene: 5. This CDR3 has 15 amino acids. Germline CDR1 is MNHEY and CDR2 is SMNVEV (reference sequence). CDR3 region: CASSKAGVNTGELFF. In DNA, the CDR3 is TGTGCCAGCAGCAAAGCGGGAGTCAACACCGGGGAGCTGTTTTTT.

This chain joins TRBV7-3 and TRBJ1-1, with unresolved D. With 5 bases removed from V and 1 base from J, the gap between germline ends came to 17 bases. Germline CDR1 is SGHTA and CDR2 is FQGTGA. This CDR3 contains 16 residues. This chain's CDR3 is CASSPSPRWRNTEAFF. The CDR3 coding sequence is TGTGCCAGCAGCCCATCACCCCGTTGGAGGAACACTGAAGCTTTCTTT.

The chain couples TRBV18 to TRBJ1-6; weak D call: TRBD1 (6 bases). Germline V lookup: CDR1 KGHSH, CDR2 LQKENI. Trimming stripped 3 bases from V and 6 bases from J, with 9 bases between. The CDR3 extends over 14 amino acids. As DNA, the CDR3 is TGTGCCAGCTCACCCGGACAGCCTAATTCACCCCTCCACTTT. It encodes CASSPGQPNSPLHF.

J is TRBJ1-2 and V is TRBV23-1; D is ambiguous. TRBV23-1 is annotated as an ORF whose role is uncertain. The CDR3 is made up of 12 amino acids. Trimming left V 5 bases short and J 4 bases short, with 8 bases between. CDR3 sequence reads: CASSWRGYGYTF. In nucleotides, the CDR3 is TGCGCCAGCAGTTGGAGAGGCTATGGCTACACCTTC.

The chain uses TRBV12-3 or TRBV12-4 and TRBJ2-7; 8 bases are shared with TRBD2. The ends lost 4 bases at V and 6 bases at J; junction bases unmatched: 5. This CDR3 has 13 residues. This chain's CDR3 is CASSSGTSSEQYF. For the CDR3, the DNA is TGTGCCAGCAGTTCCGGGACTAGTAGCGAGCAGTACTTC.

CDR3 sequence (DNA): TGTGCCAGTAGTCTACGACTAGGTGGGGTCTATGGCTACACCTTC. Residues: CASSLRLGGVYGYTF. The chain is built from TRBV19 and TRBJ1-2; no definite D call. Per the germline V gene, CDR1 is LNHDA and CDR2 is SQIVND (reference sequence). The CDR3 is 15 amino acids. Trimming stripped 5 bases from V and 4 bases from J, with 17 bases between.

This clone was seen a few times. The chain has TRBV2 and TRBJ2-7, with D maybe TRBD2 (5 bases). V was clipped by 1 base and J by 4 bases, with 14 bases between them. This CDR3 is 15 amino acids long. Germline V gives CDR1 SNHLY, CDR2 FYNNEI. The CDR3 sequence: CASSEDTYGMYEQYF. CDR3 DNA sequence: TGTGCCAGCAGTGAAGACACGTACGGGATGTACGAGCAGTACTTC.

The chain joins TRBV2 to TRBJ2-5; 9 bases align to TRBD1. V lost 6 bases and J lost 4; bases outside the gene matches: 9. Germline V gene sequence: CDR1 SNHLY, CDR2 FYNNEI. This CDR3 comprises 15 residues. CDR3 region: CASREGQGWSETQYF. The CDR3 DNA sequence: TGTGCCAGCAGAGAGGGACAGGGCTGGTCAGAGACCCAGTACTTC. Filled out from reference TRBV2 and TRBJ2-5, the complete variable domain reads EPEVTQTPSHQVTQMGQEVILRCVPISNHLYFYWYRQILGQKVEFLVSFYNNEISEKSEIFDDQFSVERPDGSNFTLKIRSTKLEDSAMYFCASREGQGWSETQYFGPGTRLLVL.

The V gene is TRBV18, the J gene TRBJ2-1; the match to TRBD1 covers 8 bases. Per the germline V gene, CDR1 is KGHSH and CDR2 is LQKENI. This CDR3 comprises 17 residues. The V segment lost 1 base and the J segment 6 bases; nucleotides outside the gene matches: 11. In nucleotides, the CDR3 is TGTGCCAGCTCACCACTCCTTGGACAGGGTATTTTCAATGAGCAGTTCTTC. It codes for CASSPLLGQGIFNEQFF.